The clone carrying this T cell receptor (beta chain) was seen only a few times. This sample was included in a study of T cells of healthy individuals. CDR3 length equals 15 residues. The junction had 5 bases not matched to a gene; V was cut back by 4 bases and J by 1 base. Germline assignment: CDR1 SGHAT and CDR2 FQNNGV. Using its own MiXCR run on the 5' RACE reads, TCRdb lists one record per CDR3 protein. Altogether 53,000 or so distinct CDR3 sequences are present, under 15% being singletons, with the ten largest covering roughly 16%. The chain uses TRBV11-2 and TRBJ2-7, with 9 bases identical to TRBD1. The sequence was collected from a human donor in good health. The DNA of the CDR3 is TGTGCCAGCAGCTCATTGGACAGGGGATCCTACGAGCAGTACTTC. Amino acids: CASSSLDRGSYEQYF.